The rows below give T cell receptor beta chains drawn from one sample of a study of blood T cell repertoires in COVID-19. Libraries were prepared by immunoSEQ multiplex PCR; TCRdb keeps only in-frame clonotypes and omits some of them. The sample carries around 84,000 clones, approximately 86% recorded once. Sequencing was done on a sample of peripheral blood. The origin of the receptors is a man aged 80 or over with active or convalescent COVID-19. Each CDR3 is given with its conserved first and last residue. The D gene is left open where the match is weak. Only some rows state a clone size, as once, few, many or a class for expanded clones.

v_call	clone_size	d_call	j_call	cdr3_aa	cdr3_nt
TRBV9	NA	NA	TRBJ2-2	CASSVGRAPGELFF	TGTGCCAGCAGCGTAGGGCGGGCCCCCGGGGAGCTGTTTTTT
TRBV28	NA	TRBD1	TRBJ2-1	CASVGAGQGYNEQFF	TGTGCCAGTGTGGGGGCGGGACAGGGTTACAATGAGCAGTTCTTC
TRBV18	NA	TRBD1	TRBJ2-2	CASSRGQISSGELFF	TGTGCCAGCTCACGGGGACAGATTTCCTCCGGGGAGCTGTTTTTT
TRBV5-8	NA	TRBD1	TRBJ2-5	CASSPGQGSEETQYF	TGTGCCAGCAGCCCGGGACAGGGTAGTGAGGAGACCCAGTACTTC
TRBV15	few	NA	TRBJ1-2	CATSRGRQVVKF	TGTGCCACCAGCAGAGGGAGACAGGTCGTGAAGTTC
TRBV19	NA	NA	TRBJ1-1	CASSMSDRNTEAFF	TGTGCCAGTAGTATGTCGGACAGGAACACTGAAGCTTTCTTT
TRBV19	NA	TRBD1	TRBJ1-1	CASSITGGSSEAFF	TGTGCCAGTAGTATAACAGGGGGCTCGAGTGAAGCTTTCTTT
TRBV6-5	once	NA	TRBJ1-1	CASRALAAMNTEAFF	TGTGCCAGCAGGGCCTTGGCGGCCATGAACACTGAAGCTTTCTTT
TRBV5-1	NA	NA	TRBJ1-4	CASSLAGHPTNEKLFF	TGCGCCAGCAGCTTGGCGGGACATCCAACTAATGAAAAACTGTTTTTT
TRBV27	NA	NA	TRBJ1-2	CASSLQGHYGYTF	TGTGCCAGCAGTTTACAGGGGCACTATGGCTACACCTTC
TRBV27	NA	TRBD1	TRBJ1-6	CASSLSGQANSPLHF	TGTGCCAGCAGTTTATCGGGACAGGCTAATTCACCCCTCCACTTT
TRBV18	NA	NA	TRBJ2-2	CASSPVQTTGELFF	TGTGCCAGCTCACCAGTACAGACCACCGGGGAGCTGTTTTTT
TRBV6-5	NA	NA	TRBJ1-2	CASSRQAINYGYTF	TGTGCCAGCTCACGACAGGCAATTAACTATGGCTACACCTTC
TRBV28	NA	TRBD1	TRBJ1-3	CASRTGTASGNTIYF	TGTGCCAGCAGAACCGGGACAGCCTCTGGAAACACCATATATTTT
TRBV6-5	NA	NA	TRBJ1-2	CASSYSPEYGYTF	TGTGCCAGCAGTTACTCGCCTGAGTATGGCTACACCTTC
TRBV7-8	NA	NA	TRBJ1-5	CASSFSDNQPQHF	TGTGCCAGCAGCTTTTCAGACAATCAGCCCCAGCATTTT
TRBV5-1	NA	NA	TRBJ2-2	CASSRGGAGELFF	TGCGCCAGCAGCCGAGGAGGGGCCGGGGAGCTGTTTTTT
TRBV30	NA	NA	TRBJ1-4	CAWTRDIGKLFF	TGTGCCTGGACCCGGGACATAGGAAAACTGTTTTTT
TRBV5-6	NA	TRBD1	TRBJ1-3	CASSGGTGSGNTIYF	TGTGCCAGCAGCGGGGGGACAGGTTCCGGAAACACCATATATTTT
TRBV24-1	NA	NA	TRBJ2-2	CATSDLTGSARTGELFF	TGTGCCACCAGTGATTTGACAGGTTCTGCACGGACCGGGGAGCTGTTTTTT
TRBV7-2	NA	NA	TRBJ1-2	CASTQGANYGYTF	TGTGCCAGTACTCAGGGCGCCAACTATGGCTACACCTTC
TRBV6-5	NA	NA	TRBJ1-2	CASSYSPDFSNYGYTF	TGTGCCAGCAGTTACTCCCCGGACTTCTCCAACTATGGCTACACCTTC